What follows is one TCR beta chain and its context. The sample originates from a study of blood T cell repertoires in COVID-19. Study information: Italy, Spain and the United States were the sources of the convalescent and acute COVID-19 samples. Nucleic acid was either cDNA or gDNA, and it came from T cells, B-cell-depleted T cells, or PBMCs.

The CDR3 totals 15 residues. Germline V lookup: CDR1 MDHEN, CDR2 SYDVKM. The V segment lost 5 bases and the J segment 5 bases; nucleotides outside the gene matches: 10. Method: immunoSEQ multiplex PCR; TCRdb's copy keeps in-frame clones and lacks some. The sample has just over 95,000 clones, 75% to 95% seen once. This chain connects TRBV28 to TRBJ1-2; 8 bases line up with TRBD1. The sequenced material came from peripheral blood. This TCR was sampled from a man in his 60s with acute or convalescent COVID-19. CDR3: CASSEFQGASYGYTF. The DNA for the CDR3 is TGTGCCAGCAGTGAATTCCAGGGGGCTTCTTATGGCTACACCTTC.